This record looks at one T cell receptor (beta chain) sequence and its context. The data were taken from a study of blood T cell repertoires in COVID-19. Study as a whole: Samples of COVID-19 (acute and convalescent) were obtained from the United States, Italy and Spain.

Profiling relied on immunoSEQ multiplex PCR, and the TCRdb table lists in-frame clones only, not all of them. The table shows 90,000 to 120,000 clones, with about 86% occurring only once. The CDR3 consists of 19 residues. Trimming pared 4 bases from V and 1 base from J, leaving 25 bases between. CDR1 and CDR2 from the germline V gene are SNHLY and FYNNEI. The clonotype originates from a woman between 45 and 65 years old who had recovered from COVID-19. The V gene is TRBV2, the J gene TRBJ1-1, with D possibly being TRBD1 (5 bases). Sequenced: PBMCs or T cells enriched from blood (not recorded which). DNA for the CDR3: TGTGCCAGCAGTGTTGGGGGGTTTGGGGTAAGAGCACGGAACACTGAAGCTTTCTTT. It codes for CASSVGGFGVRARNTEAFF.